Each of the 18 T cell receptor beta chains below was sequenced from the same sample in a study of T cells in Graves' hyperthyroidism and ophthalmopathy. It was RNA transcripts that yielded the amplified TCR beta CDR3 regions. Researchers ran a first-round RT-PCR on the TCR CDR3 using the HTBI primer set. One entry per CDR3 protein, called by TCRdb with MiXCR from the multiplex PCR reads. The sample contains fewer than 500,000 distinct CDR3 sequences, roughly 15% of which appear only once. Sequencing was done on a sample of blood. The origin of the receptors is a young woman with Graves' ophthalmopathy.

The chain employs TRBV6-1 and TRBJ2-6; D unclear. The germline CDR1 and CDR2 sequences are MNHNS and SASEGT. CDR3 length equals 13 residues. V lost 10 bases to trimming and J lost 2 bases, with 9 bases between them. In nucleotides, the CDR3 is TGTGCCATTAAACCTCCTGGGGCCAACGTCCTGACTTTC. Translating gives CAIKPPGANVLTF.

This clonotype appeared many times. CDR3 bases: TGCAGTGCTAGAGTAGAGATACTAGACAGCCCCAACTATGGCTACACCTTC. This codes for CSARVEILDSPNYGYTF. V usage is TRBV20-1 and J usage is TRBJ1-2; TRBD1 is a possible D gene (5 bases). Germline values: CDR1 DFQATT, CDR2 SNEGSKA (reference sequence). V was clipped by 1 base and J by 2 bases, with 20 bases between them. The CDR3 is made up of 17 amino acids.

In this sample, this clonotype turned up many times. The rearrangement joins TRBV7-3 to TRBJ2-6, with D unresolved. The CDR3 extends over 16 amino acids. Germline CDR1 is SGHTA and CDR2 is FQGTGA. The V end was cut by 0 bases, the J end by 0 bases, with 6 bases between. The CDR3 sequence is CASSLTSRSGANVLTF. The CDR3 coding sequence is TGTGCCAGCAGCTTAACTAGCCGCTCTGGGGCCAACGTCCTGACTTTC.

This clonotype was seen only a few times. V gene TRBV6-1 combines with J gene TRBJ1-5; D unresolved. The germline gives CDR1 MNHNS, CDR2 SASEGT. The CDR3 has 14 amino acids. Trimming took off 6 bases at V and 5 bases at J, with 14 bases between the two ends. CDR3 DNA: TGTGCCAGCAGCAAGGACCGCGCCTATCAGCCCCAGCATTTT. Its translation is CASSKDRAYQPQHF.

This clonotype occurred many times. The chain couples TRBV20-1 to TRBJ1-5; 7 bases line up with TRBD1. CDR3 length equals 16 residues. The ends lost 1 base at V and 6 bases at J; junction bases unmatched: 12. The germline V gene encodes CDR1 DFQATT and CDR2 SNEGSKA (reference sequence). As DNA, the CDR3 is TGCAGTGCTAGAGGCGAACTGGGGACAGTAAGTCAGCCCCAGCATTTT. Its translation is CSARGELGTVSQPQHF.

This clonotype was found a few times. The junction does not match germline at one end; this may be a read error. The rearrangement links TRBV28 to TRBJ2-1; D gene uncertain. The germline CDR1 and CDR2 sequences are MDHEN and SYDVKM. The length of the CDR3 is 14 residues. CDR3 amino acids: CASSPNLSRNGQFF. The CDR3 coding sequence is TGTGCCAGCTCACCCAACCTTAGCCGGAATGGGCAGTTCTTC. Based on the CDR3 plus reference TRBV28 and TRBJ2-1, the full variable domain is DVKVTQSSRYLVKRTGEKVFLECVQDMDHENMFWYRQDPGLGLRLIYFSYDVKMKEKGDIPEGYSVSREKKERFSLILESASTNQTSMYLCASSPNLSRNGQFFGPGTRLTVL.

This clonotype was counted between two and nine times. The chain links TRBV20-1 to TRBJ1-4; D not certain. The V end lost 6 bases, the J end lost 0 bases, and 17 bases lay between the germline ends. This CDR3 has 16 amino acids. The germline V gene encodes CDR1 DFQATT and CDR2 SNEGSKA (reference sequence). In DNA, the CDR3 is TGCAGTGCCACGGATGCAAATGCTGCAACTAATGAAAAACTGTTTTTT. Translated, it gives CSATDANAATNEKLFF.

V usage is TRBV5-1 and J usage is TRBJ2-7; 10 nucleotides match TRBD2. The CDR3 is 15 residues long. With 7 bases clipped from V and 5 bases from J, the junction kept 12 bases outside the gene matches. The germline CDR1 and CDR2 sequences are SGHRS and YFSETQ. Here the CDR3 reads CASSRGSGGTNEQYF. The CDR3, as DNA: TGCGCCAGCTCCCGGGGTAGCGGGGGGACCAACGAGCAGTACTTC.

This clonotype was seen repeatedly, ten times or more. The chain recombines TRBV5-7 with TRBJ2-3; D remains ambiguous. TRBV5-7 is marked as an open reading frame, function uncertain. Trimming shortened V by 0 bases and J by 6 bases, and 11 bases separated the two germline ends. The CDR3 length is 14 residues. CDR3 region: CASSLGRLFDTQYF. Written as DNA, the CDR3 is TGTGCCAGCAGCTTGGGCAGGCTGTTCGATACGCAGTATTTT.

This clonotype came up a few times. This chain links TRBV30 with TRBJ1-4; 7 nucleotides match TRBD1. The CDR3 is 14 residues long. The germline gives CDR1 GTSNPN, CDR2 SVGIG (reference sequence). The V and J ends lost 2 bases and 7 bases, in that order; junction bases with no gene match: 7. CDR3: CAWSPDRAGEKLFF. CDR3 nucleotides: TGTGCCTGGAGTCCCGACAGGGCCGGTGAAAAACTGTTTTTT.

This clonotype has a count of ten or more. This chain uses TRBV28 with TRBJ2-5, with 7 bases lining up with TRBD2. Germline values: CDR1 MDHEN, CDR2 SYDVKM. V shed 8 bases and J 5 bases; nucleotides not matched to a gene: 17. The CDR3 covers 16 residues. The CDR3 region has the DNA TGTGCCAGCGGAACAGTTACGGTGACTAGCAGGGAGACCCAGTACTTC. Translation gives CASGTVTVTSRETQYF.

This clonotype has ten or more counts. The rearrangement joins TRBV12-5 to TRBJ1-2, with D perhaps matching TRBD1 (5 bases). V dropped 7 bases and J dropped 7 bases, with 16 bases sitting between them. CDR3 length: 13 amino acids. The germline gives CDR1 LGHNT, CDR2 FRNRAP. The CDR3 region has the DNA TGTGCTAGTGACAAATCGGGGGGGTCTGGCTACACCTTC. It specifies CASDKSGGSGYTF.

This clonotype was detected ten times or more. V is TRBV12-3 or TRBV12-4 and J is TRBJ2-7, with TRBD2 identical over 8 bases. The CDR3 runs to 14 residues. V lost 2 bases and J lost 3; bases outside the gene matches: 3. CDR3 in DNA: TGTGCCAGCAGTTTAATGGCGGGGGGCTACGAGCAGTACTTC. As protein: CASSLMAGGYEQYF.

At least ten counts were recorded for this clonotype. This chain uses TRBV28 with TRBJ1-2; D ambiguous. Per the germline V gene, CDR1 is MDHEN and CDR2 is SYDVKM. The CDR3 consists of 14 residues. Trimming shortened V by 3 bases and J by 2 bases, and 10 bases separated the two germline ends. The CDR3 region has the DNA TGTGCCAGCAGTTTGAAGGAATACAACTATGGCTACACCTTC. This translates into CASSLKEYNYGYTF.

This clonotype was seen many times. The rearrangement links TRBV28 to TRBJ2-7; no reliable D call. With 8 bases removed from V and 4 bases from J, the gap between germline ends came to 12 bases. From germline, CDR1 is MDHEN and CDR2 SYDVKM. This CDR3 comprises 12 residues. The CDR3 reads CASLSSRYEQYF. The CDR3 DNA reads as TGTGCCAGCCTCAGTTCGCGTTACGAGCAGTACTTC.

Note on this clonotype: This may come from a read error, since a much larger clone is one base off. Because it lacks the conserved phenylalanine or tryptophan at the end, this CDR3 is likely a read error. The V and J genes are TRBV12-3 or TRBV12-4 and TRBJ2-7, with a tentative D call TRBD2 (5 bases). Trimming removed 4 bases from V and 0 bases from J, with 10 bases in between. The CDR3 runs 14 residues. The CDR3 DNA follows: TGTGCCAGCAGTTCCTTCACTAGCTCCTACGAGCAGTACCTC. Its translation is CASSSFTSSYEQYL.

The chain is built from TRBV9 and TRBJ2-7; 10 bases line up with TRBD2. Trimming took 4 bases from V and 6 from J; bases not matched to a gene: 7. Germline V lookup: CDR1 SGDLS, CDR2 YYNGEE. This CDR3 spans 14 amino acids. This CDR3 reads CASSLSGGAGEQYF. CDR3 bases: TGTGCCAGCAGCCTAAGCGGGGGGGCAGGCGAGCAGTACTTC.

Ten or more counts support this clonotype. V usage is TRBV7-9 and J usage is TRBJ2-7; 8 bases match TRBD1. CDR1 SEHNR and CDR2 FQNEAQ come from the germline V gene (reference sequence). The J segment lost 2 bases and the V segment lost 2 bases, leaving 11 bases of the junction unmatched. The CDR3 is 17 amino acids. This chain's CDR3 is CASSLIGSGGRPYEQYF. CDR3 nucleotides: TGTGCCAGCAGCTTAATAGGGTCAGGGGGCCGGCCCTACGAGCAGTACTTC.